One sample yielded the 8 T cell receptor beta chains listed below, sequenced in a study of blood T cell repertoires in COVID-19. This table comes from immunoSEQ multiplex PCR, and its TCRdb copy is limited to in-frame clones, with some not included. This table holds about 110,000 clones, 70% to 80% found once. The source material was peripheral blood. The receptors here all came from a woman aged 55-70 years with acute or convalescent COVID-19.

The sample holds a few counts of this clone. V and J are TRBV6-5 and TRBJ2-1, with a weak D call TRBD1 (7 bases). In germline, CDR1 is MNHEY, CDR2 SVGAGI. The CDR3 extends over 13 amino acids. Trimming removed 5 bases from V and 7 bases from J, with 12 bases in between. CDR3 residues: CASSRSGGNEQFF. DNA of the CDR3: TGTGCCAGCAGTCGTTCAGGGGGGAATGAGCAGTTCTTC.

The gene calls are TRBV28 and TRBJ1-5; 7 bases fit TRBD1. Germline trimming cut 2 bases from V and 6 bases from J; bases unmatched to any gene: 4. The CDR3 is made up of 14 amino acids. Germline V lookup: CDR1 MDHEN, CDR2 SYDVKM. The DNA for the CDR3 is TGTGCCAGCAGTTTAGAACAGGGGTTTCAGCCCCAGCATTTT. Translating gives CASSLEQGFQPQHF.

Concerning this clone: The conserved phenylalanine or tryptophan normally closing the CDR3 is absent here, so this likely arose from a read error. The chain couples TRBV28 to TRBJ1-2, with TRBD1 identical over 11 bases. The CDR3 has 15 residues. Germline V gene sequence: CDR1 MDHEN, CDR2 SYDVKM. The J segment lost 7 bases and the V segment lost 6 bases, leaving 10 bases of the junction unmatched. As DNA, the CDR3 is TGTGCCAGCAGAACCGGGACAGGGGGTCGCAGTGGCTACACCCTC. Amino acids: CASRTGTGGRSGYTL.

This clone was seen just once. V and J are TRBV6-6 and TRBJ2-7; 8 bases agree with TRBD1. This CDR3 spans 15 amino acids. Germline V gene data show CDR1 as MNHNY and CDR2 as SVGAGI (reference sequence). Trimming at V came to 0 bases and at J to 1 base, leaving 2 bases not matched to a gene. The CDR3 reads CASSYSGQGSYEQYF. CDR3 nucleotides: TGTGCCAGCAGTTACTCCGGACAGGGTTCCTACGAGCAGTACTTC.

The chain carries TRBV5-1 and TRBJ1-1, with D tentatively TRBD1 (6 bases). CDR3 length: 16 residues. CDR1 SGHRS and CDR2 YFSETQ come from the germline V gene. V dropped 3 bases and J dropped 5 bases, with 20 bases sitting between them. The CDR3 loop reads CASSSETGTFITEAFF. In DNA, the CDR3 is TGCGCCAGCAGCTCGGAGACCGGGACATTTATTACTGAAGCTTTCTTT.

This sequence joins TRBV12-3 or TRBV12-4 and TRBJ1-5; possibly TRBD1 for D (6 bases). Trimming stripped 9 bases from V and 3 bases from J, with 9 bases between. This CDR3 contains 12 residues. CDR3 protein: CASTGYNQPQHF. The CDR3, as DNA: TGTGCCAGTACAGGGTACAATCAGCCCCAGCATTTT.

V and J are TRBV5-4 and TRBJ2-6; no clear D gene. The CDR3 is made up of 14 amino acids. V shed 4 bases and J shed 1 base, with 6 bases lying between them. Germline V gene lookup returns CDR1 SGHNT and CDR2 YYREEE (reference sequence). The CDR3 spells CASSQQSGANVLTF. The CDR3 DNA reads as TGTGCCAGCAGCCAACAGTCTGGGGCCAACGTCCTGACTTTC.

This clone was found a few times. The rearrangement joins TRBV27 to TRBJ2-1; 9 nucleotides align to TRBD2. The CDR3 has 15 residues. Trimming cost V 3 bases and J 7 bases; bases outside gene matches: 7. The germline gives CDR1 MNHEY, CDR2 SMNVEV (reference sequence). CDR3 in amino acids: CASSFLAGSANEQFF. The CDR3 DNA sequence: TGTGCCAGCAGTTTCCTAGCGGGGTCCGCAAATGAGCAGTTCTTC.